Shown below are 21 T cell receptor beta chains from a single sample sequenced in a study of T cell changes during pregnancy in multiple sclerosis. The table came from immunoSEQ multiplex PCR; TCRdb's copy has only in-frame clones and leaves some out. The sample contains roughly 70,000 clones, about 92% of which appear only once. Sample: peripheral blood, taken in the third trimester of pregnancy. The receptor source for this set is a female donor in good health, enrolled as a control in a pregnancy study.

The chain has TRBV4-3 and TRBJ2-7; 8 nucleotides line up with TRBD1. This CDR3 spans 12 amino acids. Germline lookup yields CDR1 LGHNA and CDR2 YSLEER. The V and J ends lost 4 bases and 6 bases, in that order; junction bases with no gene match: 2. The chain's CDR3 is CASSPTGVEQYF. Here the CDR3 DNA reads TGCGCCAGCAGCCCGACAGGGGTCGAGCAGTACTTC.

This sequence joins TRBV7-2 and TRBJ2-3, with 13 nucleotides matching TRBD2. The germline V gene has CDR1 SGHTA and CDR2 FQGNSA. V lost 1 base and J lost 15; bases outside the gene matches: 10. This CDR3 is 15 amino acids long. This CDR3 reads CASSLELAGGPSSYF. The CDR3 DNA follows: TGTGCCAGCAGCTTAGAACTAGCGGGGGGGCCAAGTTCCTATTTT.

CDR3 nucleotide sequence: TGTGCCAGCGCAAAGAGCGGGAGAGAGACCCAGTACTTC. It codes for CASAKSGRETQYF. This chain links TRBV11-1 with TRBJ2-5; the match to TRBD2 covers 8 bases. The CDR3 runs 13 residues. Per germline, CDR1 SGHAT and CDR2 FQDESV (reference sequence). J gave up 4 bases and V 8 bases, and 6 bases lay outside the gene matches.

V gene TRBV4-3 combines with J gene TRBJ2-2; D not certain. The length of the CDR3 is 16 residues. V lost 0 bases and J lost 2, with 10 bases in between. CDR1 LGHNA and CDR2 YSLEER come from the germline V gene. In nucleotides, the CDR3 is TGCGCCAGCAGCCAAGATGTGGGCCAAAACACCGGGGAGCTGTTTTTT. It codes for CASSQDVGQNTGELFF.

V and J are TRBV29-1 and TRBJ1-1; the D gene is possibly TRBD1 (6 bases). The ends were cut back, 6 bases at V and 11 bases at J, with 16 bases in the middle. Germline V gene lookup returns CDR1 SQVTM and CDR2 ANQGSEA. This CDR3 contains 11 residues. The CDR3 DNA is TGCAGCGTGACCAGTACAGGGTGGGCTTTCTTT. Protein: CSVTSTGWAFF.

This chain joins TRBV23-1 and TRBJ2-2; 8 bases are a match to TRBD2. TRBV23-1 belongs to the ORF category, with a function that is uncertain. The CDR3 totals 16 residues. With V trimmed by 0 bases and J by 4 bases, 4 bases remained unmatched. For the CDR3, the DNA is TGCGCCAGCAGTCAATCGATCGGGAGGGTCACCGGGGAGCTGTTTTTT. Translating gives CASSQSIGRVTGELFF.

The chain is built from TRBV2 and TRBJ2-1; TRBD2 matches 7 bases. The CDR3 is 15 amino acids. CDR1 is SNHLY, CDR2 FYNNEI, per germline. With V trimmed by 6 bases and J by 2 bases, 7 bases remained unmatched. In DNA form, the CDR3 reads TGTGCCAGCAGGGATCTAGCGGTTCCCTACAATGAGCAGTTCTTC. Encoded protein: CASRDLAVPYNEQFF.

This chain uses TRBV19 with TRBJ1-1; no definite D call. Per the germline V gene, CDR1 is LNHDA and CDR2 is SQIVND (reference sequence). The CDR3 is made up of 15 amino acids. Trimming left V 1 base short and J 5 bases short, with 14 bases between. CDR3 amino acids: CASSIVPGSGTEAFF. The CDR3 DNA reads TGTGCCAGTAGTATAGTACCGGGGAGCGGAACTGAAGCTTTCTTT.

CDR3 in amino acids: CASSPPTGPSGQYF. The CDR3 DNA reads TGTGCCAGCTCACCACCGACAGGGCCGTCAGGGCAGTACTTC. The genes are TRBV18 and TRBJ2-7; 7 bases are shared with TRBD1. V lost 0 bases to trimming and J lost 9 bases; unmatched junction nucleotides: 8. This CDR3 spans 14 amino acids. Looked up from germline, CDR1 is KGHSH and CDR2 is LQKENI.

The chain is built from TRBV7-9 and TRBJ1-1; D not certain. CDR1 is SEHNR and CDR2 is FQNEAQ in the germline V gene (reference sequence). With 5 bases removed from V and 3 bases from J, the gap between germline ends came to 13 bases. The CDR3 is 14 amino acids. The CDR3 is CASSMIARDTEAFF. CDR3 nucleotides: TGTGCCAGCAGCATGATTGCGAGGGACACTGAAGCTTTCTTT. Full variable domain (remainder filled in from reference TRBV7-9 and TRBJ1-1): DTGVSQNPRHKITKRGQNVTFRCDPISEHNRLYWYRQTLGQGPEFLTYFQNEAQLEKSRLLSDRFSAERPKGSFSTLEIQRTEQGDSAMYLCASSMIARDTEAFFGQGTRLTVV.

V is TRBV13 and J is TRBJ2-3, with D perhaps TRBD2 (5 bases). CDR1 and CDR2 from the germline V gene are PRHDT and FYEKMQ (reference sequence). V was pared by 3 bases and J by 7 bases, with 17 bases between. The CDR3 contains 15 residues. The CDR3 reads CASSFTRGPGYTQYF. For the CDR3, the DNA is TGTGCCAGCAGCTTCACTAGAGGACCGGGTTATACGCAGTATTTT.

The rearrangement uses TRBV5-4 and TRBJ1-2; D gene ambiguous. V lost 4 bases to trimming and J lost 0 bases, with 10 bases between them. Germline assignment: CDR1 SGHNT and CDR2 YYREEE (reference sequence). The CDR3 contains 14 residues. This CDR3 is CASSPEGSNYGYTF. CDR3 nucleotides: TGTGCCAGCAGCCCAGAGGGCTCTAACTATGGCTACACCTTC.

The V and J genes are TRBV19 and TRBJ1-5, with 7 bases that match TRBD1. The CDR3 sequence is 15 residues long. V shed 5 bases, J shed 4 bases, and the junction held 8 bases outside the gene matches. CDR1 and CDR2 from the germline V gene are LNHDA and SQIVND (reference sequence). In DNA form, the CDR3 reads TGTGCCAGTAGTCCCCAGGGGGTAAGAAATCAGCCCCAGCATTTT. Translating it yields CASSPQGVRNQPQHF. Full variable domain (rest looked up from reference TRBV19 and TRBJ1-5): DGGITQSPKYLFRKEGQNVTLSCEQNLNHDAMYWYRQDPGQGLRLIYYSQIVNDFQKGDIAEGYSVSREKKESFPLTVTSAQKNPTAFYLCASSPQGVRNQPQHFGDGTRLSIL.

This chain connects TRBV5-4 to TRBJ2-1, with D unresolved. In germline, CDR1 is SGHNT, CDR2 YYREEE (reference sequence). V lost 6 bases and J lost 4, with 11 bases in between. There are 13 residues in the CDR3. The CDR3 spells CASISTLYNEQFF. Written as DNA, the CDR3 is TGTGCCAGCATCTCGACTCTTTACAATGAGCAGTTCTTC.

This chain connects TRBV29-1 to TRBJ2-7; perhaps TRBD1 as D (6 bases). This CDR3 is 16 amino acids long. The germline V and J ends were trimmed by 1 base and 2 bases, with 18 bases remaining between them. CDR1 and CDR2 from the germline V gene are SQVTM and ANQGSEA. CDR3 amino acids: CSVEGSVTGHPYEQYF. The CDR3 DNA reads TGCAGCGTTGAAGGCTCGGTGACAGGCCACCCCTACGAGCAGTACTTC.

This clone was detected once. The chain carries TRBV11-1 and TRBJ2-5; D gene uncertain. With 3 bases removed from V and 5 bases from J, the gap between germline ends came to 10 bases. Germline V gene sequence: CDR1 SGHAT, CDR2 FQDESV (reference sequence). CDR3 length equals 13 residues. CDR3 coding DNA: TGTGCCAGCAGCTTGGGCTCCCGGGAGACCCAGTACTTC. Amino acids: CASSLGSRETQYF.

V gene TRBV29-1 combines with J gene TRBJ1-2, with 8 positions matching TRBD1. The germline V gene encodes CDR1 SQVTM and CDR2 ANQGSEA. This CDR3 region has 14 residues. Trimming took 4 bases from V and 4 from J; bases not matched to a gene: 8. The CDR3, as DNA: TGCAGCGTTGGGACAGGGTCCTCTATCTATGGCTACACCTTC. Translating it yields CSVGTGSSIYGYTF.

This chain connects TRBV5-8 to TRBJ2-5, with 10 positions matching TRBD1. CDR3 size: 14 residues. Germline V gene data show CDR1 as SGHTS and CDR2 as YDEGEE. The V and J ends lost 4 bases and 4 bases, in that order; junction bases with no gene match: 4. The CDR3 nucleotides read TGTGCCAGCAGCGGGAGGGACAGGGGAGAGACCCAGTACTTC. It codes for CASSGRDRGETQYF.

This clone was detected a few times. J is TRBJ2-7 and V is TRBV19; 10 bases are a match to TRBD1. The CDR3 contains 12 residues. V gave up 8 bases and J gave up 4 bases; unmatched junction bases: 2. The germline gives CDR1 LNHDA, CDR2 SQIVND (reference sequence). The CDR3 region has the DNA TGTGCCAGTGGGACAGGGGATTACGAGCAGTACTTC. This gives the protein CASGTGDYEQYF.

CDR3 sequence (DNA): TGTGCCAGCAGCCAAGGGGGGCTGCGCTATGGCTACACCTTC. Its translation: CASSQGGLRYGYTF. J is TRBJ1-2 and V is TRBV14; possibly TRBD1 for D (6 bases). This CDR3 has 14 residues. V lost 1 base to trimming and J lost 4 bases, with 10 bases between them. Germline CDR1 and CDR2: SGHDN and FVKESK.

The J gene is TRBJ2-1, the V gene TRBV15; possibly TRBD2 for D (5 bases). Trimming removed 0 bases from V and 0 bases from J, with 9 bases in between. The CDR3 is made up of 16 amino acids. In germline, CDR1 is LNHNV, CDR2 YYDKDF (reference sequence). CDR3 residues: CATSRDRGSSYNEQFF. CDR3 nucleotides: TGTGCCACCAGCAGAGATCGGGGTAGCTCCTACAATGAGCAGTTCTTC.